This is a list of T cell receptor beta chains from one sample in a study of blood T cell repertoires in COVID-19. Assay used: immunoSEQ multiplex PCR; TCRdb lists only in-frame clones, some missing. Of 200,000 to 250,000 clones detected, 70% to 90% appear once; the ten largest clones hold 2.4%. Sequenced: peripheral blood. These receptors came from a woman aged 70-85 years with COVID-19, enrolled during active disease. Both conserved end residues are part of each CDR3. The D gene is left open where the match is weak. Size values are once, few and many counts, or a class for expanded clones, and some rows have none.

>TRBV9|TRBJ1-5|NA|TRBD1
TGTGCCAGCAGCCCGAGTGGGGACAGCCATCAGCCCCAGCATTTT
CASSPSGDSHQPQHF
>TRBV3-1/TRBV3-2|TRBJ1-1|NA|NA
TGTGCCAGCAGCCTGGGGAGGAACACTGAAGCTTTCTTT
CASSLGRNTEAFF
>TRBV4-1|TRBJ2-1|NA|NA
TGCGCCAGCAGGAAGGTAGGGGGAGCGCACAATGAGCAGTTCTTC
CASRKVGGAHNEQFF
>TRBV5-5|TRBJ2-5|NA|NA
TGTGCCAGCAGCTTGGGAACGGGGTACCAAGAGACCCAGTACTTC
CASSLGTGYQETQYF
>TRBV5-1|TRBJ1-2|NA|NA
TGCGCCAGCAGCCCAGGAAGTACTACAGGGCACTATGGCTACACCTTC
CASSPGSTTGHYGYTF
>TRBV5-4|TRBJ1-5|NA|TRBD1
TGTGCCAGCAGCCCCGGGACAGGGGTTAATCAGCCCCAGCATTTT
CASSPGTGVNQPQHF
>TRBV20-1|TRBJ1-2|once|NA
TGCAGTGCTCCCGTTAACTATGGCTACACCTTC
CSAPVNYGYTF
>TRBV7-6|TRBJ2-7|NA|NA
TGTGCCAGCAGCTACCCAGGTTCCTACGAGCAGTACTTC
CASSYPGSYEQYF
>TRBV19|TRBJ1-6|NA|TRBD1
TGTGCCAGTAGTACCCTCGACAGGGGGCGTAATTCACCCCTCCACTTT
CASSTLDRGRNSPLHF
>TRBV10-3|TRBJ2-1|NA|NA
TGTGCCATCAGTGAGTCGATCCAGGGGATGAGCTCCTACAATGAGCAGTTCTTC
CAISESIQGMSSYNEQFF
>TRBV27|TRBJ2-1|NA|NA
TGTGCCAGCAGTTTATGGTCCGCAGACAATGAGCAGTTCTTC
CASSLWSADNEQFF
>TRBV6-5|TRBJ1-2|NA|TRBD1
TGTGCCAGCAGCGGGACAGGGAACTATGGCTACACCTTC
CASSGTGNYGYTF
>TRBV5-5|TRBJ1-4|NA|TRBD1
TGTGCCAGCAGCTTGGTGGGGACAGGGAGTGAAAAACTGTTTTTT
CASSLVGTGSEKLFF
>TRBV7-2|TRBJ1-1|NA|NA
TGTGCCAGCAGTATAACAGGGAACACTGAAGCTTTCTTT
CASSITGNTEAFF
>TRBV9|TRBJ1-3|NA|NA
TGTGCCAGCAGCGTAGATGGTCGTAGCACCATATATTTT
CASSVDGRSTIYF
>TRBV15|TRBJ1-1|NA|NA
TGTGCCACCAGCAGACCTAAGAACACTGAAGCTTTCTTT
CATSRPKNTEAFF
>TRBV11-2|TRBJ2-3|NA|TRBD2
TGTGCCAGCAGCTTAGAGACTAGCATTTTAGATACGCAGTATTTT
CASSLETSILDTQYF
>TRBV7-9|TRBJ2-1|NA|TRBD2
TGTGCCAGCAGCGACGCTAGCGGTTCTACTAATTACAATGAGCAGTTCTTC
CASSDASGSTNYNEQFF
>TRBV5-4|TRBJ1-4|NA|NA
TGTGCCAGCAGCTTGGGAGGCTCGAATGAAAAACTGTTTTTT
CASSLGGSNEKLFF
>TRBV10-3|TRBJ1-2|once|NA
TGTGCCATCAGTAGTGGACAGAACTATGGCTACACCTTC
CAISSGQNYGYTF
>TRBV7-8|TRBJ1-2|NA|TRBD1
TGTGCCAGCAGCCCCACCGAGAGGGGGCGTTCTGCCGCTAACTATGGCTACACCTTC
CASSPTERGRSAANYGYTF
>TRBV11-2|TRBJ2-7|NA|TRBD1
TGTGCCAGCAGCCCCCCCTCCCGGGACAGGGGATTTTACGAGCAGTACTTC
CASSPPSRDRGFYEQYF
>TRBV7-9|TRBJ1-4|once|NA
TGTGCCAGCAGCTTAGATCGCAGGGTTGATGAAAAACTGTTTTTT
CASSLDRRVDEKLFF
>TRBV19|TRBJ1-2|NA|TRBD1
TGTGCCAGTAGCAACCAGGGGGAGGCTAACTATGGCTACACCTTC
CASSNQGEANYGYTF
>TRBV19|TRBJ1-6|NA|NA
TGTGCCAGTTGTACCGGGCAGGGAACCAATGCACCCCTCCACTTT
CASCTGQGTNAPLHF
>TRBV5-8|TRBJ1-1|NA|NA
TGTGCCAGCAGCCTGCCCATCGGGGGCACTGAAGCTTTCTTT
CASSLPIGGTEAFF
>TRBV29-1|TRBJ1-1|NA|NA
TGCAGCGTTTCCCGGACGGGGGTACCTGAAGCTTTCTTT
CSVSRTGVPEAFF
>TRBV6-6|TRBJ1-3|few|NA
TGTGCCAGCAGTTACGCCGGGTCCGGAAACACCATATATTTT
CASSYAGSGNTIYF
>TRBV10-3|TRBJ2-3|NA|NA
TGTGCCATCAGTTCAGGGGCCGAATCGGATACGCAGTATTTT
CAISSGAESDTQYF
>TRBV5-1|TRBJ1-3|NA|TRBD1
TGCGCCAGCAGCTTGCTCGAGACAGGGCCGGGTGGAAACACCATATATTTT
CASSLLETGPGGNTIYF
>TRBV9|TRBJ1-1|few|NA
TGTGCCAGCAGCGTAGACCCAGGGGCCTTGAACACTGAAGCTTTCTTT
CASSVDPGALNTEAFF
>TRBV9|TRBJ1-2|NA|TRBD1
TGTGCCAGCAGCACCCAAGACAGGGCCTATGGCTACACCTTC
CASSTQDRAYGYTF
>TRBV10-3|TRBJ2-7|NA|TRBD2
TGTGCCATCAGTGAGACGCCGACTAGCGCAGGTTCCTACGAGCAGTACTTC
CAISETPTSAGSYEQYF
>TRBV19|TRBJ1-3|NA|NA
TGTGCCAGTAGTATAGGGGGGGTTAACTCTGGAAACACCATATATTTT
CASSIGGVNSGNTIYF
>TRBV27|TRBJ2-2|once|NA
TGTGCCAGCAGTTCCCACCCGACAAACCTGGCCGGGGAGCTGTTTTTT
CASSSHPTNLAGELFF
>TRBV7-2|TRBJ2-5|NA|NA
TGTGCCAGCAGTTATACGGGGATCGAGACCCAGTACTTC
CASSYTGIETQYF
>TRBV19|TRBJ1-2|NA|NA
TGTGCCAGTTGGGGACCGGAGGACAGAGACGACTATGGCTACACCTTC
CASWGPEDRDDYGYTF
>TRBV11-2|TRBJ2-3|NA|TRBD1
TGTGCCAGCAGCTGGGACAGGGTGCAGGCAGATACGCAGTATTTT
CASSWDRVQADTQYF
>TRBV4-1|TRBJ2-7|once|TRBD2
TGCGCCAGCAGCCCCCAACTAGCGGGGACCAGCTACGAGCAGTACTTC
CASSPQLAGTSYEQYF